This entry concerns a single T cell receptor beta chain. Its antigen remains unknown. Trimming took 4 bases from V and 0 from J; bases not matched to a gene: 6. CDR1 SEHNR and CDR2 FQNEAQ come from the germline V gene (reference sequence). The CDR3 has 16 residues. The record originates from a study of cytomegalovirus exposure and HLA in healthy donors. Findings and limits, study-wide: When a later analysis was performed, an Asian-associated ancestry cluster reportedly had fewer N-insertions than the approximately 690-donor mean. The records held CMV serostatus as the only immune exposure information. DRB1 had the most TCR associations and HLA-C the fewest, a later analysis found, with rates varying by HLA locus. The authors judged a highly shared variant cluster likely a sequencing artifact.

The PCR used 60 Vbeta and 13 Jbeta primers. Some clones are missing from TCRdb's copy, which holds only in-frame ones; the method was immunoSEQ multiplex PCR. The table shows about 84,000 clones, with 63% occurring only once. The chain combines TRBV7-9 with TRBJ2-3, with 8 bases fitting TRBD1. The sequence came from a woman between 40 and 55 years old in good health and CMV-seropositive. Sequenced: PBMCs. The CDR3: CASSSGQDFSTDTQYF. The CDR3 DNA reads TGTGCCAGCAGCTCGGGACAGGACTTTAGCACAGATACGCAGTATTTT.